These T cell receptor beta chains were read from a single sample in a study of CD8 T cells in acute hepatitis C reinfection. Sequenced by immunoSEQ multiplex PCR; TCRdb stores in-frame clones only, minus some. The table shows around 36,000 clones, with approximately 83% occurring only once. Sequencing was performed on naive CD8+ T cells from PBMCs. These receptors came from a woman aged 18-35 years who spontaneously cleared hepatitis C infection. Both conserved end residues are part of each CDR3. The D gene is left open where the match is weak. The size of a clone is reported for some rows only, either as once, few or many, or as a class for expanded clones.

j_call d_call v_call clone_size cdr3_nt cdr3_aa
TRBJ1-5 NA TRBV6-5 few TGTGCCAGCAACGCTCCCGGTCAGCCCCAGCATTTT CASNAPGQPQHF
TRBJ1-1 NA TRBV11-2 NA TGTGCCAGCAGCCAGGCAGGGTTCGAAGCTTTCTTT CASSQAGFEAFF
TRBJ2-2 TRBD2 TRBV9 NA TGTGCCAGCAGCGTAGGGTCGGGAGGAGGTACCGGGGAGCTGTTTTTT CASSVGSGGGTGELFF
TRBJ2-3 TRBD2 TRBV7-9 NA TGTGCCAGCAGCTCCGGACTAGCGATCCCCCTCTTT CASSSGLAIPLF
TRBJ2-3 TRBD1 TRBV14 NA TGTGCCAGCAGCCAAGACCTGGGACAGGGCCTAACAGATACGCAGTATTTT CASSQDLGQGLTDTQYF
TRBJ2-7 TRBD2 TRBV9 NA TGTGCCAGCAGCGTAGACGGGACTACCTACGAGCAGTACTTC CASSVDGTTYEQYF
TRBJ1-1 NA TRBV6-5 NA TGTGCCAGCAGTTACCTAGGACCCATGAACACTGAAGCTTTCTTT CASSYLGPMNTEAFF
TRBJ1-1 TRBD1 TRBV18 NA TGTGCCAGCTCACTCGGACAGGGCTTGGACACTGAAGCTTTCTTT CASSLGQGLDTEAFF
TRBJ2-3 NA TRBV14 once TGTGCCAGCAGCCTAGTTGGCACAGATACGCAGTATTTT CASSLVGTDTQYF
TRBJ2-1 NA TRBV7-9 NA TGTGCCAGCAGCTTAAAGGGGGATGAGCAGTTCTTC CASSLKGDEQFF
TRBJ1-2 NA TRBV5-6 NA TGTGCCAGCAGCACCCCGGCCGGCTACACCTTC CASSTPAGYTF
TRBJ2-5 NA TRBV7-9 NA TGTGCCAGCAGCTTCCCAGGGGCGGCAGAGACCCAGTACTTC CASSFPGAAETQYF
TRBJ2-2 NA TRBV7-9 few TGTGCCAGCAGCCCACACAGCGGGGAGCTGTTTTTT CASSPHSGELFF
TRBJ2-2 NA TRBV29-1 once TGCAGCGTTGACTTCCGGTTGCTGTACACCGGGGAGCTGTTTTTT CSVDFRLLYTGELFF
TRBJ2-7 NA TRBV5-6 NA TGTGCCAGCAGCCCCAGGGGCCACGAGCAGTACTTC CASSPRGHEQYF
TRBJ1-2 NA TRBV10-3 NA TGTGCCATCAGTGAGTTACGCTACGGCTACACCTTC CAISELRYGYTF